This T cell receptor (beta chain) was recovered during a study of T cells in women clearing cervical HPV infection. Background on the study: Cases: HPV16-related CIN3 or worse on histology, 2 invasive cancers. Controls gave blood once infection was undetectable; cases at lesion identification.

Profiling relied on immunoSEQ multiplex PCR, and the TCRdb table lists in-frame clones only, not all of them. This sample lists nearly 35,000 clones; its ten largest clones have 1.6%. Notes on this clone: The read finishes 3 residues shy of the CDR3 end, and the germline J gene is used to complete it.

This CDR3 comprises 18 residues. The germline V gene encodes CDR1 GTSNPN and CDR2 SVGIG (reference sequence). This TCR derives from a woman between 18 and 69 years old with a cervical HPV16 infection that either progressed to CIN3+ or cleared (not recorded which). The source material was blood buffy coat. The chain is built from TRBV30 and TRBJ1-4, with 10 bases that match TRBD1. CDR3 protein: CAWSGRTGGVSGANVLFF. The covered CDR3 bases are TGTGCCTGGAGTGGTCGGACAGGGGGAGTCTCTGGGGCCAACGTA.